The rows below give T cell receptor beta chains drawn from one sample of a study of cytomegalovirus exposure and HLA in healthy donors. The table came from immunoSEQ multiplex PCR; TCRdb's copy has only in-frame clones and leaves some out. The sample holds fewer than 100,000 clones; about four fifths are singletons and the top ten take about 4%. What was sequenced was PBMCs. Receptors were obtained from a woman aged 40 to 55 in good health and CMV-seronegative. Each CDR3 is given with its conserved first and last residue. A D gene is named only where the DNA matches it firmly. The size of a clone is reported for some rows only, either as once, few or many, or as a class for expanded clones.

>TRBV2|-|TRBD1|TRBJ1-6
TGTGCCACCCTGGGACAGCTAAATAATTCACCCCTCCACTTT
CATLGQLNNSPLHF
>TRBV7-9|-|-|TRBJ1-1
TGTGCCAGCAGCCCGCTAGGAGGGCAGCTCGTTAAGGACACTGAAGCTTTCTTT
CASSPLGGQLVKDTEAFF
>TRBV6-1|once|-|TRBJ1-2
TGTGCCAGCAGTGAAGTAAATACAGGCAACTATGGCTACACCTTC
CASSEVNTGNYGYTF
>TRBV6-1|-|-|TRBJ1-1
TGTGCCAGCAGTAGACCCGGGGGGAACACTGAAGCTTTCTTT
CASSRPGGNTEAFF
>TRBV10-3|-|-|TRBJ1-2
TGTGCCATCAGTCCTCTTGGCCAGGGAAACTATGGCTACACCTTC
CAISPLGQGNYGYTF
>TRBV5-6|-|TRBD1|TRBJ1-2
TGTGCCAGCAGCATCTACAGGGGGCGGTACTATGGCTACACCTTC
CASSIYRGRYYGYTF
>TRBV9|-|TRBD1|TRBJ1-1
TGTGCCAGCAGCGTCTCCGGGACAGGGGACACTGAAGCTTTCTTT
CASSVSGTGDTEAFF
>TRBV16|-|TRBD1|TRBJ1-1
TGTGCCAGCAGCCGACAGGGCGGGAACACTGAAGCTTTCTTT
CASSRQGGNTEAFF
>TRBV5-1|-|-|TRBJ1-2
TGCGCCAGCAGCACGGAGGGAACCTATGGCTACACCTTC
CASSTEGTYGYTF
>TRBV18|-|-|TRBJ1-4
TGTGCCAGCTCACCAGGCGGGCCAACAACTAATGAAAAACTGTTTTTT
CASSPGGPTTNEKLFF
>TRBV27|-|TRBD1|TRBJ1-5
TGTGCCAGCAGTTTTCGCGGAGGGGGCGAGTATTTT
CASSFRGGGEYF
>TRBV5-1|-|TRBD1|TRBJ2-7
TGCGCCAGCAGCGGGGGCCCCCCGGGACAGCAAAGCTCCTACGAGCAGTACTTC
CASSGGPPGQQSSYEQYF
>TRBV5-1|-|TRBD1|TRBJ1-2
TGCGCCAGCAGCCCGGGGGGACAGGCCAATGGGGGCTACACCTTC
CASSPGGQANGGYTF
>TRBV7-8|-|TRBD2|TRBJ2-1
TGTGCCAGCAGCTGGGGGACTAGCGGGGGCCGGGAGCAGTTCTTC
CASSWGTSGGREQFF
>TRBV7-8|-|-|TRBJ2-5
TGTGCCAGCAGCTCTAGGGAGCAAGAGACCCAGTACTTC
CASSSREQETQYF
>TRBV5-4|-|-|TRBJ2-2
TGTGCCAGCAGCTTGGTCGGGGGGCTAGCGAACACCGGGGAGCTGTTTTTT
CASSLVGGLANTGELFF
>TRBV6-4|few|TRBD1|TRBJ1-5
TGTGCCAGCGGACAGGATAGCAATCAGCCCCAGCATTTT
CASGQDSNQPQHF
>TRBV7-2|-|TRBD2|TRBJ2-7
TGTGCCAGCAGCTTAGGGACTAGCGGGGGGTACTACGAGCAGTACTTC
CASSLGTSGGYYEQYF
>TRBV2|-|TRBD1|TRBJ1-2
TGTGCCAGCGTAAGGGGGTTATACAGGGGGATCGACTATGGCTACACCTTC
CASVRGLYRGIDYGYTF
>TRBV5-1|-|TRBD1|TRBJ1-2
TGCGCCACCAAGCCGGACAGGAGGAACTCTGGCTACACCTTC
CATKPDRRNSGYTF
>TRBV7-7|-|-|TRBJ1-1
TGTGCCAGCAGCGTTCGAGAAAACACTGAAGCTTTCTTT
CASSVRENTEAFF
>TRBV19|-|TRBD2|TRBJ2-7
TGTGCCAGTAGCCCCCCGGGGGGGGCCTACGAGCAGTACTTC
CASSPPGGAYEQYF
>TRBV5-1|-|-|TRBJ2-1
TGCGCCAGCAGCTTCGGTGCGGGGCTCTACAATGAGCAGTTCTTC
CASSFGAGLYNEQFF
>TRBV14|-|TRBD1|TRBJ1-4
TGTGCCAGCAGCCAACCTGGACAGGGTTATGAAAAACTGTTTTTT
CASSQPGQGYEKLFF
>TRBV18|-|TRBD1|TRBJ1-3
TGTGCCAGCTCATCGGACAGGGGAAACACCATATATTTT
CASSSDRGNTIYF
>TRBV30|-|-|TRBJ1-1
TGTGCCTGGAGTGTAAAGGGAGGGCAAGCTTTCTTT
CAWSVKGGQAFF
>TRBV7-9|-|TRBD1|TRBJ1-6
TGTGCCAGCAGCTTAGGTCAGGGGGTATCACCCCTCCACTTT
CASSLGQGVSPLHF
>TRBV30|-|TRBD1|TRBJ1-5
TGTGCCTGGAGTGTAAACAGGGGGCATCAGCCCCAGCATTTT
CAWSVNRGHQPQHF
>TRBV14|-|TRBD1|TRBJ1-6
TGTGCCAGCAGCCAAGATCCAGGGGGAAATTCACCCCTCCACTTT
CASSQDPGGNSPLHF
>TRBV27|-|-|TRBJ1-5
TGTGCCAGCAGTTTCCTCAATCAGCCCCAGCATTTT
CASSFLNQPQHF
>TRBV29-1|once|-|TRBJ1-1
TGCAGCGTCGAGGGCGGGCTCACTGAAGCTTTCTTT
CSVEGGLTEAFF
>TRBV7-6|-|TRBD2|TRBJ2-5
TGTGCCAGCAGCTTAAACAGCGGGGGGGCCGTGGAGACCCAGTACTTC
CASSLNSGGAVETQYF
>TRBV18|-|TRBD1|TRBJ2-5
TGTGCCAGCTCACCACCGCCGACAGGGAAGGAGCAGTACTTC
CASSPPPTGKEQYF
>TRBV7-9|-|TRBD2|TRBJ2-7
TGTGCCAGCAGCCTGTGGGGTAGCGGGGGGCCTTCTCTCGCGCAGTACTTC
CASSLWGSGGPSLAQYF
>TRBV7-9|-|-|TRBJ1-4
TGTGCCAGCAGCTTAGAGACAACGGAAAAACTGTTTTTT
CASSLETTEKLFF
>TRBV30|-|-|TRBJ2-1
TGTGCCTGGAGTGTACTAGGTGTCGGTGGAGAGCAGTTCTTC
CAWSVLGVGGEQFF
>TRBV25-1|once|-|TRBJ2-2
TGTGCCAGCAGTCGGGCCGCAGGGCACACCGGGGAGCTGTTTTTT
CASSRAAGHTGELFF